The 21 T cell receptor beta chains below all came from one sample that was sequenced in a study of blood T cell repertoires in COVID-19. The table came from immunoSEQ multiplex PCR; TCRdb's copy has only in-frame clones and leaves some out. The repertoire includes some 230,000 clones, 84% of them detected once, and 5.1% sits in the top ten. Input material: peripheral blood. The receptors were sampled from a woman aged 60-75 years who had recovered from COVID-19.

This rearrangement joins TRBV5-1 to TRBJ2-5, with 7 bases that match TRBD1. From germline, CDR1 is SGHRS and CDR2 YFSETQ. V lost 3 bases to trimming and J lost 2 bases; unmatched junction nucleotides: 4. The CDR3 spans 14 residues. The CDR3 reads CASSSTGWQETQYF. The CDR3 coding sequence is TGCGCCAGCAGCTCGACAGGGTGGCAAGAGACCCAGTACTTC. The full variable domain, rest sourced from reference TRBV5-1 and TRBJ2-5, is KAGVTQTPRYLIKTRGQQVTLSCSPISGHRSVSWYQQTPGQGLQFLFEYFSETQRNKGNFPGRFSGRQFSNSRSEMNVSTLELGDSALYLCASSSTGWQETQYFGPGTRLLVL.

Only a few counts were recorded for this clone. Here the CDR3 DNA reads TGTGCCAGCAGCTTAGGGGGGGTCGACTATGGCTACACCTTC. Its translation: CASSLGGVDYGYTF. The chain is built from TRBV7-9 and TRBJ1-2, with D perhaps matching TRBD1 (5 bases). There are 14 residues in the CDR3. CDR1 SEHNR and CDR2 FQNEAQ come from the germline V gene (reference sequence). Trimming removed 1 base at V and 3 bases at J, with 9 bases between.

The CDR3 loop is CASSPASGDFSPLHF. The CDR3 DNA reads TGTGCCAGCTCACCAGCGTCGGGGGACTTTTCACCCCTCCACTTT. This rearrangement joins TRBV18 to TRBJ1-6; TRBD1 might be the D (5 bases). The CDR3 length is 15 residues. Germline lookup yields CDR1 KGHSH and CDR2 LQKENI. Trimming shortened V by 2 bases and J by 9 bases, and 14 bases separated the two germline ends.

V is TRBV15 and J is TRBJ2-7; 8 nucleotides line up with TRBD2. Losses at the gene ends were 1 base for V and 4 bases for J; bases not matched to a gene: 15. The CDR3 covers 18 residues. Germline loops: CDR1 LNHNV, CDR2 YYDKDF (reference sequence). CDR3 sequence reads: CATSRVQGARGGYYEQYF. CDR3 nucleotides: TGTGCCACCAGCAGAGTTCAGGGCGCCCGGGGGGGGTATTACGAGCAGTACTTC.

The rearrangement joins TRBV7-2 to TRBJ2-3, with 10 bases that match TRBD2. Per germline, CDR1 SGHTA and CDR2 FQGNSA. The CDR3 runs 12 residues. The V and J ends lost 9 bases and 6 bases, in that order; junction bases with no gene match: 3. The CDR3 DNA is TGTGCCAGTAGCGGGGGGTCGGATACGCAGTATTTT. Translated, it gives CASSGGSDTQYF.

The chain is built from TRBV6-6 and TRBJ1-3; no definite D call. Germline-derived CDR1 and CDR2 are MNHNY and SVGAGI (reference sequence). The V gene lost 7 bases and the J gene lost 0 bases, with 16 bases spanning the gap. This CDR3 has 16 residues. CDR3 in amino acids: CASTRPEGSSGNTIYF. The CDR3 DNA reads TGTGCCAGCACCCGGCCGGAGGGTTCCTCTGGAAACACCATATATTTT.

The chain is built from TRBV27 and TRBJ1-5, with 10 bases aligning to TRBD1. This CDR3 has 18 residues. After removal of 3 bases from V and 2 bases from J, the junction contained 10 bases not matched to a gene. Germline V lookup: CDR1 MNHEY, CDR2 SMNVEV (reference sequence). The CDR3 is CASSFHDRGRPGNQPQHF. The DNA of the CDR3 is TGTGCCAGCAGTTTTCATGACAGGGGGCGCCCCGGCAATCAGCCCCAGCATTTT.

This clone was detected a few times. The rearrangement links TRBV7-8 to TRBJ2-7; perhaps TRBD2 as D (5 bases). Trimming pared 0 bases from V and 6 bases from J, leaving 9 bases between. Germline V lookup: CDR1 SGHVS, CDR2 FQNEAQ. This CDR3 has 13 residues. CDR3 in DNA: TGTGCCAGCAGCTTAGCAGGGAGTAGCGAGCAGTACTTC. This translates into CASSLAGSSEQYF.

The rearrangement joins TRBV7-9 to TRBJ2-7, with 9 bases lining up with TRBD1. In germline, CDR1 is SEHNR, CDR2 FQNEAQ (reference sequence). The CDR3 is 15 amino acids. The V gene end was trimmed by 5 bases and the J gene end by 3 bases; junction bases not matched to a gene: 8. As DNA, the CDR3 is TGTGCCAGCAGCCCGGACAGGGGTTGGTTCTACGAGCAGTACTTC. As protein: CASSPDRGWFYEQYF.

V is TRBV7-2 and J is TRBJ2-3; D possibly corresponds to TRBD2 (6 bases). CDR1 is SGHTA, CDR2 FQGNSA, per germline. V lost 6 bases and J lost 2, with 6 bases in between. The CDR3 is 12 amino acids. CDR3 DNA: TGTGCCAGCAGGGACTACACAGATACGCAGTATTTT. Its translation is CASRDYTDTQYF.

The rearrangement joins TRBV5-1 to TRBJ1-5; D remains ambiguous. The CDR3 is 14 residues long. Trimming took 4 bases from V and 6 from J, leaving 14 bases between them. The germline V gene encodes CDR1 SGHRS and CDR2 YFSETQ. CDR3 protein: CASSVGEGGQPQHF. The CDR3 nucleotides read TGCGCCAGCAGCGTCGGGGAGGGCGGTCAGCCCCAGCATTTT.

In this sample, this clone turned up once. V is TRBV5-5 and J is TRBJ1-2; 8 nucleotides line up with TRBD1. CDR1 and CDR2 from the germline V gene are SGHKS and YYEKEE (reference sequence). V gave up 3 bases and J gave up 4 bases; unmatched junction bases: 8. The CDR3 totals 15 residues. DNA of the CDR3: TGTGCCAGCAGCTATACAGGGGGACCGACCTATGGCTACACCTTC. Its protein product is CASSYTGGPTYGYTF.

This clone was picked up one time. The V and J genes are TRBV5-1 and TRBJ2-7, with a tentative D call TRBD2 (5 bases). Between the trimmed V and J ends, which lost 6 bases and 3 bases, there was a span of 16 bases. Germline V gives CDR1 SGHRS, CDR2 YFSETQ. The CDR3 contains 14 residues. In DNA form, the CDR3 reads TGCGCCAGCACCCTCTCGCCCGGGGTCTACGAGCAGTACTTC. It codes for CASTLSPGVYEQYF.

This chain joins TRBV15 and TRBJ2-2; D might be TRBD1 (6 bases). Germline CDR1 and CDR2: LNHNV and YYDKDF (reference sequence). CDR3 size: 20 residues. V shed 2 bases and J shed 3 bases, with 25 bases lying between them. CDR3 in DNA: TGTGCCACCAGCAGACCCCGTGCTGGTACGGGGACACCATACACCGGGGAGCTGTTTTTT. Translating gives CATSRPRAGTGTPYTGELFF. Drawing the rest from reference TRBV15 and TRBJ2-2, the complete variable domain is DAMVIQNPRYQVTQFGKPVTLSCSQTLNHNVMYWYQQKSSQAPKLLFHYYDKDFNNEADTPDNFQSRRPNTSFCFLDIRSPGLGDTAMYLCATSRPRAGTGTPYTGELFFGEGSRLTVL.

This chain joins TRBV7-2 and TRBJ2-1; TRBD1 matches 7 bases. Germline-derived CDR1 and CDR2 are SGHTA and FQGNSA. Trimming removed 5 bases from V and 3 bases from J; junction bases left unmatched: 10. The CDR3 is 16 amino acids. In DNA form, the CDR3 reads TGTGCCAGCAGCCAGCAGGTAGGGGGCGGCTACAATGAGCAGTTCTTC. This sequence encodes CASSQQVGGGYNEQFF.

The J gene is TRBJ2-7, the V gene TRBV30, with D perhaps matching TRBD2 (6 bases). Per germline, CDR1 GTSNPN and CDR2 SVGIG (reference sequence). The CDR3 consists of 13 residues. V lost 2 bases, J lost 0 bases, and 8 bases lay in between. The CDR3 sequence: CAWSWDSSYEQYF. In DNA, the CDR3 is TGTGCCTGGAGTTGGGACTCCTCCTACGAGCAGTACTTC.

This sequence joins TRBV9 and TRBJ1-1; 7 nucleotides line up with TRBD1. The J segment lost 5 bases and the V segment lost 4 bases, leaving 14 bases of the junction unmatched. Germline CDR1 and CDR2: SGDLS and YYNGEE. The CDR3 totals 16 residues. The CDR3 bases are TGTGCCAGCAGCCCCCTCGGAGGCAGGGGGAGAACTGAAGCTTTCTTT. Protein sequence: CASSPLGGRGRTEAFF.

There are many counts of this clone. The chain links TRBV6-2 or TRBV6-3 to TRBJ1-2, with D tentatively TRBD1 (5 bases). There are 14 residues in the CDR3. Germline V gene lookup returns CDR1 MNHEY and CDR2 SVGEGT. Trimming cost V 4 bases and J 4 bases, with 13 bases left between them. The CDR3 loop is CASSSRAGSYGYTF. The CDR3 nucleotides are TGTGCCAGCAGTTCCCGAGCAGGGTCCTATGGCTACACCTTC.

This chain joins TRBV6-5 and TRBJ1-2; D remains ambiguous. CDR3 length: 13 amino acids. Germline values: CDR1 MNHEY, CDR2 SVGAGI. V shed 5 bases and J shed 5 bases, with 12 bases lying between them. The DNA of the CDR3 is TGTGCCAGCAGTCCGATCGGGGTTTATGGCTACACCTTC. Its translation is CASSPIGVYGYTF.

This clone appeared a single time. The gene calls are TRBV13 and TRBJ1-4; possibly TRBD1 for D (5 bases). Trimming took 5 bases from V and 5 from J, leaving 12 bases between them. This CDR3 is built from 14 residues. Germline V gives CDR1 PRHDT, CDR2 FYEKMQ (reference sequence). CDR3 nucleotide sequence: TGTGCCAGCAGCCCTCGGGGGTCAAATGAAAAACTGTTTTTT. The encoded protein is CASSPRGSNEKLFF. Based on the CDR3 plus reference TRBV13 and TRBJ1-4, the full variable domain is AAGVIQSPRHLIKEKRETATLKCYPIPRHDTVYWYQQGPGQDPQFLISFYEKMQSDKGSIPDRFSAQQFSDYHSELNMSSLELGDSALYFCASSPRGSNEKLFFGSGTQLSVL.

The rearrangement links TRBV7-2 to TRBJ1-2; D unresolved. Germline loops: CDR1 SGHTA, CDR2 FQGNSA. The CDR3 loop spans 15 amino acids. The V end lost 5 bases, the J end lost 4 bases, and 17 bases lay between the germline ends. CDR3 residues: CASSVQREGGYGYTF. The CDR3 nucleotides read TGTGCCAGCAGCGTACAGAGGGAGGGAGGCTATGGCTACACCTTC.